The 31 T cell receptor beta chains presented below share a single source sample, sequenced in a study of blood T cell repertoires in COVID-19. Libraries were prepared by immunoSEQ multiplex PCR; TCRdb keeps only in-frame clonotypes and omits some of them. The repertoire has roughly 330,000 clones, around 87% of them found once; the top ten carry over 4%. The sample consisted of PBMCs or T cells enriched from blood (not recorded which). The receptor source for this set is a woman aged 25 to 39 who had recovered from COVID-19.

This sequence joins TRBV10-3 and TRBJ2-2, with 9 nucleotides matching TRBD1. The germline V gene encodes CDR1 ENHRY and CDR2 SYGVKD. Trimming at V came to 5 bases and at J to 3 bases, leaving 7 bases not matched to a gene. CDR3 length: 16 amino acids. The CDR3 loop reads CAISLNRDRDTGELFF. The CDR3 region has the DNA TGTGCCATCAGTCTCAACCGGGACAGGGACACCGGGGAGCTGTTTTTT.

The chain uses TRBV13 and TRBJ2-3; TRBD2 matches at 13 bases. Per the germline V gene, CDR1 is PRHDT and CDR2 is FYEKMQ (reference sequence). V lost 6 bases, J lost 1 base, and 7 bases stayed unmatched. The CDR3 runs to 17 residues. This chain's CDR3 is CASSSELAGGGTDTQYF. In DNA, the CDR3 is TGTGCCAGCAGTTCAGAACTAGCGGGGGGGGGCACAGATACGCAGTATTTT.

The chain has TRBV27 and TRBJ2-3; 13 bases fit TRBD2. This CDR3 spans 19 amino acids. CDR1 and CDR2 from the germline V gene are MNHEY and SMNVEV (reference sequence). V lost 7 bases and J lost 2; bases outside the gene matches: 15. CDR3 sequence reads: CASTIPRLAGGLITDTQYF. CDR3 in DNA: TGTGCCAGCACCATCCCCCGACTAGCGGGGGGACTGATCACAGATACGCAGTATTTT.

The chain employs TRBV5-6 and TRBJ1-6; TRBD1 might be the D (6 bases). The germline V and J ends were trimmed by 2 bases and 13 bases, with 16 bases remaining between them. Germline V CDR1 and CDR2: SGHDT, YYEEEE. The CDR3 consists of 14 residues. This CDR3 reads CASSFQGWIIPLHF. The CDR3, as DNA: TGTGCCAGCAGCTTCCAGGGGTGGATAATTCCCCTCCACTTT. Looking up the rest from reference TRBV5-6 and TRBJ1-6 gives the full variable domain: DAGVTQSPTHLIKTRGQQVTLRCSPKSGHDTVSWYQQALGQGPQFIFQYYEEEERQRGNFPDRFSGHQFPNYSSELNVNALLLGDSALYLCASSFQGWIIPLHFGNGTRLTVT.

The V call is TRBV5-5, the J call TRBJ2-1, with 10 bases aligning to TRBD2. The CDR3 sequence is 15 residues long. V gave up 3 bases and J gave up 8 bases; unmatched junction bases: 8. Germline assignment: CDR1 SGHKS and CDR2 YYEKEE (reference sequence). DNA for the CDR3: TGTGCCAGCAGCTCAGCGGGGGGGTTGTATTATGAGCAGTTCTTC. This codes for CASSSAGGLYYEQFF.

The CDR3 loop reads CAWSARRGAGGYTF. The CDR3 DNA reads as TGTGCCTGGAGTGCCCGGCGGGGGGCAGGTGGCTACACCTTC. The chain is built from TRBV30 and TRBJ1-2; a possible D gene is TRBD1 (6 bases). The CDR3 is 14 amino acids. Germline CDR1 GTSNPN, CDR2 SVGIG (reference sequence). The V gene lost 1 base and the J gene lost 7 bases, with 16 bases spanning the gap.

The CDR3 bases are TGTGCCAGCAGCTCACGAGACAGGGTGCACACTGAAGCTTTCTTT. This sequence encodes CASSSRDRVHTEAFF. The chain has TRBV11-1 and TRBJ1-1, with 7 bases matching TRBD1. CDR1 SGHAT and CDR2 FQDESV come from the germline V gene (reference sequence). With 4 bases clipped from V and 3 bases from J, the junction kept 8 bases outside the gene matches. The CDR3 covers 15 residues.

Remarks on this clone: An end of the junction does not agree with germline; a read error may underlie this. V and J are TRBV7-9 and TRBJ2-7, with 7 bases aligning to TRBD1. The CDR3 is 13 amino acids. From germline, CDR1 is SEHNR and CDR2 FQNEAQ (reference sequence). Written as DNA, the CDR3 is TGTGCCAGCAGCTTAGACCGAACAGGGGATCTCTCCTTC. Protein: CASSLDRTGDLSF. The whole variable domain, filled in from reference TRBV7-9 and TRBJ2-7, reads DTGVSQNPRHKITKRGQNVTFRCDPISEHNRLYWYRQTLGQGPEFLTYFQNEAQLEKSRLLSDRFSAERPKGSFSTLEIQRTEQGDSAMYLCASSLDRTGDLSFGPGTRLTVT.

As regards this clone: A much more abundant neighbour one base away suggests this may be a read error. In the same sample, other DNA sequences code for this CDR3. The chain combines TRBV5-1 with TRBJ2-7; 12 bases align to TRBD2. Germline assignment: CDR1 SGHRS and CDR2 YFSETQ. The CDR3 length is 16 residues. After removal of 0 bases from V and 5 bases from J, the junction contained 6 bases not matched to a gene. In DNA form, the CDR3 reads TGCGCCAGCAGCTTGGGGCCTAGCGGGGGGGCCAACGAGCAGTACTTC. It encodes CASSLGPSGGANEQYF.

This rearrangement joins TRBV6-5 to TRBJ2-3; 8 bases are shared with TRBD2. The CDR3 consists of 15 residues. With 2 bases clipped from V and 3 bases from J, the junction kept 4 bases outside the gene matches. CDR1 and CDR2 (germline): MNHEY, SVGAGI. The CDR3 here is CASSYAGGGTDTQYF. The CDR3 nucleotides read TGTGCCAGCAGTTACGCGGGCGGGGGGACAGATACGCAGTATTTT.

The CDR3, as DNA: TGTGCCAGCAGCTTGGCCATTTCGGGTGGCTACACCTTC. It codes for CASSLAISGGYTF. The chain joins TRBV5-6 to TRBJ1-2; D gene uncertain. The CDR3 loop spans 13 amino acids. Germline V lookup: CDR1 SGHDT, CDR2 YYEEEE. V lost 0 bases and J lost 7, with 10 bases in between. Combining the CDR3 with reference TRBV5-6 and TRBJ1-2 gives the whole variable domain DAGVTQSPTHLIKTRGQQVTLRCSPKSGHDTVSWYQQALGQGPQFIFQYYEEEERQRGNFPDRFSGHQFPNYSSELNVNALLLGDSALYLCASSLAISGGYTFGSGTRLTVV.

The chain joins TRBV6-5 to TRBJ1-2; D is undetermined. CDR3 size: 11 residues. Germline V gene lookup returns CDR1 MNHEY and CDR2 SVGAGI. Between the trimmed V and J ends, which lost 4 bases and 8 bases, there was a span of 8 bases. This CDR3 is CASSSPGGYTF. CDR3 sequence (DNA): TGTGCCAGCAGTTCCCCCGGGGGCTACACCTTC.

This chain uses TRBV7-2 with TRBJ1-1, with 9 bases that match TRBD1. This CDR3 has 13 amino acids. V lost 4 bases, J lost 6 bases, and 3 bases stayed unmatched. Germline V gene sequence: CDR1 SGHTA, CDR2 FQGNSA. The CDR3 DNA reads TGTGCCAGCAGCTCAAGACAGGGGGCTGAAGCTTTCTTT. Amino acid sequence: CASSSRQGAEAFF. The entire variable domain, with the rest obtained from reference TRBV7-2 and TRBJ1-1, is as follows: GAGVSQSPSNKVTEKGKDVELRCDPISGHTALYWYRQSLGQGLEFLIYFQGNSAPDKSGLPSDRFSAERTGGSVSTLTIQRTQQEDSAVYLCASSSRQGAEAFFGQGTRLTVV.

This clone has only a few counts. The chain is built from TRBV7-8 and TRBJ1-4; no reliable D call. Germline CDR1 is SGHVS and CDR2 is FQNEAQ. The V and J ends lost 2 bases and 5 bases respectively, with 6 bases between them. The CDR3 runs to 13 residues. The CDR3 DNA follows: TGTGCCAGCAGCTTATTCCCAAATGAAAAACTGTTTTTT. It codes for CASSLFPNEKLFF.

A note on this clone: The sample contains more than one DNA sequence encoding this CDR3. The genes are TRBV15 and TRBJ1-5; tentative D call: TRBD1 (5 bases). The ends were cut back, 1 base at V and 4 bases at J, with 8 bases in the middle. The CDR3 runs to 14 residues. CDR1 and CDR2 (germline): LNHNV, YYDKDF (reference sequence). CDR3 DNA sequence: TGTGCCACCAGCAGAGGGGGGGGAAATCAGCCCCAGCATTTT. This encodes CATSRGGGNQPQHF.

There are many counts of this clone. The V and J genes are TRBV20-1 and TRBJ1-2; no clear D. The germline V and J ends were trimmed by 4 bases and 6 bases, with 12 bases remaining between them. The germline CDR1 and CDR2 sequences are DFQATT and SNEGSKA (reference sequence). The CDR3 runs to 12 residues. CDR3 residues: CSAIDGENGYTF. For the CDR3, the DNA is TGCAGTGCTATTGACGGAGAAAATGGCTACACCTTC.

V and J are TRBV9 and TRBJ1-6; 8 nucleotides line up with TRBD1. Germline loops: CDR1 SGDLS, CDR2 YYNGEE. V shed 2 bases, J shed 9 bases, and the junction held 13 bases outside the gene matches. The CDR3 runs 17 residues. CDR3 protein: CASSVDLTGTGVSPLHF. The CDR3 bases are TGTGCCAGCAGCGTGGATCTTACCGGGACAGGAGTTTCACCCCTCCACTTT. Full variable domain (remainder filled in from reference TRBV9 and TRBJ1-6): DSGVTQTPKHLITATGQRVTLRCSPRSGDLSVYWYQQSLDQGLQFLIQYYNGEERAKGNILERFSAQQFPDLHSELNLSSLELGDSALYFCASSVDLTGTGVSPLHFGNGTRLTVT.

The chain combines TRBV7-6 with TRBJ2-7; tentatively, D is TRBD1 (5 bases). The CDR3 is 14 amino acids. The germline CDR1 and CDR2 sequences are SGHVS and FNYEAQ. Trimming cost V 7 bases and J 0 bases, with 13 bases left between them. The CDR3 spells CASNRTPSSYEQYF. The CDR3 nucleotides read TGTGCCAGCAACAGGACGCCGAGCTCCTACGAGCAGTACTTC.

The chain is built from TRBV6-1 and TRBJ1-1; no definite D call. Looked up from germline, CDR1 is MNHNS and CDR2 is SASEGT. The CDR3 spans 13 residues. V gave up 2 bases and J gave up 1 base, with 5 bases separating them. This chain's CDR3 is CASSENKNTEAFF. The CDR3 nucleotides read TGTGCCAGCAGTGAAAATAAGAACACTGAAGCTTTCTTT.

V usage is TRBV4-2 and J usage is TRBJ1-2; 8 nucleotides match TRBD1. CDR1 is LGHNA and CDR2 is YNFKEQ in the germline V gene. The CDR3 loop spans 14 amino acids. V lost 1 base and J lost 3; bases outside the gene matches: 1. CDR3 bases: TGTGCCAGCAGCCAAGCAGGGGGCGACTATGGCTACACCTTC. It is translated as CASSQAGGDYGYTF.

The count of this clone is one. The chain has TRBV25-1 and TRBJ1-2, with D perhaps matching TRBD1 (5 bases). The CDR3 sequence is 13 residues long. Trimming shortened V by 9 bases and J by 3 bases, and 14 bases separated the two germline ends. The germline CDR1 and CDR2 sequences are MGHDK and SYGVNS. The DNA of the CDR3 is TGTGCCAGGAACCAGCGGGACTACTATGGCTACACCTTC. Protein: CARNQRDYYGYTF.

This chain links TRBV4-2 with TRBJ2-1, with 7 bases aligning to TRBD1. The V gene's germline CDR1 is LGHNA and CDR2 YNFKEQ. The CDR3 runs to 15 residues. V was pared by 4 bases and J by 0 bases, with 3 bases of the junction left unmatched. The CDR3 sequence is CASSRTGSSYNEQFF. CDR3 nucleotides: TGTGCCAGCAGCCGGACAGGCAGCTCCTACAATGAGCAGTTCTTC.

The rearrangement uses TRBV5-4 and TRBJ1-6, with D hard to call. Germline V gene data show CDR1 as SGHNT and CDR2 as YYREEE (reference sequence). V shed 0 bases and J shed 5 bases, with 9 bases lying between them. This CDR3 spans 15 amino acids. The CDR3 here is CASSLEGGNNSPLHF. In DNA, the CDR3 is TGTGCCAGCAGCTTGGAGGGAGGCAATAATTCACCCCTCCACTTT.

This clone was observed a few times. The chain couples TRBV6-7 to TRBJ1-2; D remains unclear. TRBV6-7 has ORF status, its function being uncertain. The CDR3 covers 17 residues. V was trimmed by 4 bases and J by 7 bases, leaving 25 bases between them. The CDR3 loop reads CASSSAIEGKLISGYTF. Here the CDR3 DNA reads TGTGCCAGCAGTTCCGCAATCGAGGGTAAGCTGATCTCTGGCTACACCTTC.

This clone appeared once. The chain employs TRBV4-1 and TRBJ2-7, with TRBD1 matching over 7 bases. V shed 0 bases and J 1 base; nucleotides not matched to a gene: 3. This CDR3 contains 15 residues. Looked up from germline, CDR1 is MGHRA and CDR2 is YSYEKL. CDR3 sequence (DNA): TGCGCCAGCAGCCAAGAAAGGGGGCCATCCTACGAGCAGTACTTC. It translates to CASSQERGPSYEQYF.

The chain employs TRBV2 and TRBJ1-6; D is unclear. Trimming took 3 bases from V and 5 from J, leaving 8 bases between them. The CDR3 has 14 residues. In germline, CDR1 is SNHLY, CDR2 FYNNEI. This CDR3 is CASSEQKDNSPLHF. DNA of the CDR3: TGTGCCAGCAGTGAGCAGAAAGATAATTCACCCCTCCACTTT.

V is TRBV3-1 (or the pseudogene TRBV3-2) and J is TRBJ1-4; D is perhaps TRBD1 (6 bases). Germline loops: CDR1 LGHDT, CDR2 YNNKEL (reference sequence). The V end was cut by 4 bases, the J end by 8 bases, with 14 bases between. The CDR3 extends over 14 amino acids. Here the CDR3 DNA reads TGTGCCAGCAGCCGCCCTTGGACAGACGAAAAACTGTTTTTT. This gives the protein CASSRPWTDEKLFF.

The J gene is TRBJ1-6, the V gene TRBV6-5; TRBD1 agrees at 7 bases. With 6 bases clipped from V and 7 bases from J, the junction kept 6 bases outside the gene matches. Germline V gives CDR1 MNHEY, CDR2 SVGAGI. This CDR3 region has 14 residues. CDR3 sequence reads: CASSWDSQNSPLHF. The CDR3, as DNA: TGTGCCAGCAGCTGGGACAGCCAGAATTCACCCCTCCACTTT.

The CDR3 reads CASSQDRGGRLAVNTGELFF. CDR3 bases: TGCGCCAGCAGCCAAGATAGGGGGGGTCGACTAGCGGTGAACACCGGGGAGCTGTTTTTT. The chain carries TRBV4-1 and TRBJ2-2; 9 positions match TRBD2. Germline V gene lookup returns CDR1 MGHRA and CDR2 YSYEKL. The CDR3 length is 20 residues. The J segment lost 1 base and the V segment lost 0 bases, leaving 12 bases of the junction unmatched.

The chain combines TRBV20-1 with TRBJ1-6, with D unclear. The V end was cut by 3 bases, the J end by 14 bases, with 20 bases between. This CDR3 region has 14 residues. Germline loops: CDR1 DFQATT, CDR2 SNEGSKA (reference sequence). The CDR3 loop reads CSASPVNGVRSLHF. CDR3 bases: TGCAGTGCTAGTCCGGTTAACGGGGTTAGGTCCCTCCACTTT.

The J gene is TRBJ1-3, the V gene TRBV3-1 (or the pseudogene TRBV3-2); D may be TRBD1 (5 bases). Trimming pared 1 base from V and 4 bases from J, leaving 11 bases between. CDR1 is LGHDT, CDR2 YNNKEL, per germline (reference sequence). The CDR3 extends over 15 amino acids. This CDR3 reads CASSQAGFGGNTIYF. The CDR3, as DNA: TGTGCCAGCAGCCAAGCAGGGTTTGGGGGAAACACCATATATTTT.